Listed below are T cell receptor beta chains from one sample, sequenced in a study of CD8+ T cells in alopecia areata. The data were produced by immunoSEQ multiplex PCR, yet TCRdb's version contains in-frame clones alone and is incomplete. The sample includes just over 150,000 clones, roughly 65% of them seen just once. The sample was CD4+ T cells sorted from blood, taken at week 4, from a patient treated with tofacitinib. The receptors stem from a human donor with alopecia areata. Each CDR3 is given with its conserved first and last residue. The D gene is left open where the match is weak. Size is stated for part of the rows, as once, few or many counts, or as a class when the clone is expanded.

clone size	CDR3 length	V gene	D gene	J gene	CDR3 DNA	CDR3 protein
.	15	TRBV4-1	.	TRBJ1-4	TGCGCCAGCAGCCAAGCGGTTGGCGTTAATGAAAAACTGTTTTTT	CASSQAVGVNEKLFF
.	15	TRBV18	.	TRBJ2-3	TGTGCCAGCTCACCACGACAGGAAAGGATAGATACGCAGTATTTT	CASSPRQERIDTQYF
.	15	TRBV6-5	TRBD1	TRBJ2-1	TGTGCCAGCGGGGGAGCGGGACAGGGATACAATGAGCAGTTCTTC	CASGGAGQGYNEQFF
.	13	TRBV19	.	TRBJ1-2	TGTGCCAGTAGTATATTCGGGAGCTATGGCTACACCTTC	CASSIFGSYGYTF
.	15	TRBV7-6	TRBD2	TRBJ2-5	TGTGCCAGCAGCTCAGGCGGGGGGGCGGGCCGTGCCCAGTACTTC	CASSSGGGAGRAQYF
.	14	TRBV4-3	TRBD1	TRBJ1-6	TGCGCCAGCAGTCGGGACAGGGGCGCTTCACCCCTCCACTTT	CASSRDRGASPLHF
.	15	TRBV4-1	.	TRBJ2-7	TGCGCCAGCAGCCAAGTAACGCGGGGGCCAGGCGAGCAGTACTTC	CASSQVTRGPGEQYF
few	13	TRBV19	.	TRBJ2-3	TGTGCCAGTAGTCTTCTCGGGTGGGATACGCAGTATTTT	CASSLLGWDTQYF
.	15	TRBV15	TRBD1	TRBJ2-3	TGTGCCACCAGCAGAGACGGACAGGGCACAGATACGCAGTATTTT	CATSRDGQGTDTQYF
once	17	TRBV30	.	TRBJ2-6	TGTGCCTGGAGCTTAACAGGGTTACCATCTGGGGCCAACGTCCTGACTTTC	CAWSLTGLPSGANVLTF
.	12	TRBV30	.	TRBJ1-2	TGTGCCTGGACGGGGGGTCTCTATGGCTACACCTTC	CAWTGGLYGYTF
.	14	TRBV9	TRBD1	TRBJ2-7	TGTGCCAGCAGCGGCCGGGACAGCCACTACGAGCAGTACTTC	CASSGRDSHYEQYF
.	16	TRBV5-1	.	TRBJ1-1	TGCGCCAGCAGCTTGGGCGGACGGCGTCTGAACACTGAAGCTTTCTTT	CASSLGGRRLNTEAFF
.	13	TRBV2	.	TRBJ2-7	TGTGCCAGCAGTCCGACAGTTTCCTACGAGCAGTACTTC	CASSPTVSYEQYF
few	15	TRBV6-5	.	TRBJ2-7	TGTGCCAGCAGTTACTCCTCCGCTTTCTCCTACGAGCAGTACTTC	CASSYSSAFSYEQYF
.	13	TRBV27	.	TRBJ2-1	TGTGCCAGCAGTACAGACATCGGCAATGAGCAGTTCTTC	CASSTDIGNEQFF
.	15	TRBV19	.	TRBJ2-6	TGTGCCAGTAGCCCACAGGTCCCCGGGGCCAACGTCCTGACTTTC	CASSPQVPGANVLTF
.	17	TRBV28	TRBD2	TRBJ2-4	TGTGCCAGCAGTCCCCTGGCGGGGGGGCTTTCCAAAAACATTCAGTACTTC	CASSPLAGGLSKNIQYF
few	15	TRBV27	TRBD2	TRBJ2-1	TGTGCCAGCAGTCCGCGGGGGGGACTATACAATGAGCAGTTCTTC	CASSPRGGLYNEQFF
.	14	TRBV18	.	TRBJ1-5	TGTGCCAGCTCACAAGGGTTTAGCAATCAGCCCCAGCATTTT	CASSQGFSNQPQHF
once	16	TRBV25-1	.	TRBJ2-6	TGTGCCAGCAGTGAATCTGGTTGGGCTGGGGCCAACGTCCTGACTTTC	CASSESGWAGANVLTF
.	14	TRBV29-1	TRBD1	TRBJ1-2	TGCAGCGTGGTAGGACAGGGGGCGAACTATGGCTACACCTTC	CSVVGQGANYGYTF
.	16	TRBV5-4	TRBD1	TRBJ2-7	TGTGCCAGCAGACCCGACCGGACAGGGTATTCCTACGAGCAGTACTTC	CASRPDRTGYSYEQYF
.	12	TRBV6-5	.	TRBJ2-5	TGTGCCAGCAGTCGGACGAGAGAGACCCAGTACTTC	CASSRTRETQYF
.	18	TRBV30	TRBD1	TRBJ1-5	TGTGCCTGGAGTGTACATACAGGGGGCGTGGACTACAATCAGCCCCAGCATTTT	CAWSVHTGGVDYNQPQHF
.	17	TRBV30	.	TRBJ1-6	TGTGCCCACAGCCCAGGGGCTTTCTTCTCCTATAATTCACCCCTCCACTTT	CAHSPGAFFSYNSPLHF
few	13	TRBV25-1	TRBD1	TRBJ1-2	TGTGCCAGCAACCGGGACAGTAACTATGGCTACACCTTC	CASNRDSNYGYTF
.	13	TRBV30	TRBD1	TRBJ2-7	TGTGCCTGGAGCGGCCGGGACAGCTACGAGCAGTACTTC	CAWSGRDSYEQYF
.	12	TRBV5-1	.	TRBJ2-4	TGCGCCAGCAGCTTACCGACGAACATTCAGTACTTC	CASSLPTNIQYF
.	17	TRBV2	TRBD1	TRBJ2-2	TGTGCCAGCAGTTCCGGGACAGGTGTTGGGGACACCGGGGAGCTGTTTTTT	CASSSGTGVGDTGELFF
many	14	TRBV2	.	TRBJ1-1	TGTGCCAGCAGGGGCGATTTCATGAACACTGAAGCTTTCTTT	CASRGDFMNTEAFF
.	13	TRBV30	.	TRBJ1-2	TGTGCCTGGAGTCCGAGTGCAAACTATGGCTACACCTTC	CAWSPSANYGYTF
.	15	TRBV30	.	TRBJ1-1	TGTGCCTGGAGTGGGGGAAGGACAGCTAACACTGAAGCTTTCTTT	CAWSGGRTANTEAFF
.	18	TRBV5-4	.	TRBJ1-1	TGTGCCAGCAGCCCGCGACAGCCGAGTCCCTTTATGAACACTGAAGCTTTCTTT	CASSPRQPSPFMNTEAFF
few	13	TRBV19	.	TRBJ1-1	TGTGCCACCAGTGCCCTATTGAACACTGAAGCTTTCTTT	CATSALLNTEAFF
few	17	TRBV4-3	.	TRBJ2-5	TGCGCCAGCAGCCAATTCAGGAACGGAGCGGGCCAAGAGACCCAGTACTTC	CASSQFRNGAGQETQYF
many	17	TRBV7-8	TRBD2	TRBJ2-1	TGTGCCAGCAGCCCCCATCTACGGGGGGATTCCTACAATGAGCAGTTCTTC	CASSPHLRGDSYNEQFF
.	12	TRBV29-1	.	TRBJ1-1	TGCAGCGTTGCTCGGGCCTACACTGAAGCTTTCTTT	CSVARAYTEAFF
.	15	TRBV27	TRBD1	TRBJ1-6	TGTGCCAGCAGTTGGCACAGGGGGCGAGGTTCACCCCTCCACTTT	CASSWHRGRGSPLHF
.	15	TRBV6-6	TRBD2	TRBJ2-7	TGTGCCAGCAGCCTGACTAGCGGGGCATCCTACGAGCAGTACTTC	CASSLTSGASYEQYF
.	11	TRBV29-1	.	TRBJ2-7	TGCAGCGTAGGAGAATCCTACGAGCAGTACTTC	CSVGESYEQYF
few	14	TRBV12-5	TRBD1	TRBJ1-4	TGTGCTAGTGGGCCCGGGACAGGGAATGAAAAACTGTTTTTT	CASGPGTGNEKLFF
.	13	TRBV7-2	.	TRBJ2-5	TGTGCCAGCAGCGGCGACTGGAGGGAGACCCAGTACTTC	CASSGDWRETQYF
few	13	TRBV6-5	.	TRBJ1-5	TGTGCCAGCGCGAGGGGTAGCAATCAGCCCCAGCATTTT	CASARGSNQPQHF
.	11	TRBV29-1	.	TRBJ2-3	TGCAGCGTTGCCCGGTCAGATACGCAGTATTTT	CSVARSDTQYF
once	15	TRBV14	TRBD1	TRBJ1-6	TGTGCCAGCAGCCAATTGGGACAGGGAGGTTCACCCCTCCACTTT	CASSQLGQGGSPLHF
few	15	TRBV29-1	.	TRBJ2-6	TGCAGCGTTGTGGAGGGATGGTCTGGGGCCAACGTCCTGACTTTC	CSVVEGWSGANVLTF
.	14	TRBV29-1	.	TRBJ1-2	TGCAGCGTTGCGGGCGGACCCTCCAAGTATGGCTACACCTTC	CSVAGGPSKYGYTF
few	13	TRBV2	.	TRBJ2-3	TGTGCCAGCAGTGGGGGTCAGGCAGATACGCAGTATTTT	CASSGGQADTQYF
once	12	TRBV10-3	.	TRBJ2-3	TGTGCCATCAGTGAGGGACCAGATACGCAGTATTTT	CAISEGPDTQYF
few	12	TRBV10-3	.	TRBJ1-1	TGTGCCACCATGGACAGGAACACTGAAGCTTTCTTT	CATMDRNTEAFF